This T cell receptor (beta chain) originates from a study of Graves' ophthalmopathy and Graves' hyperthyroidism. Findings and caveats of the study: Sensitivity of 65% to 71% and specificity of approximately 72% were achieved by the model that predicted ophthalmopathy progression. Ophthalmopathy versus stable hyperthyroidism: 13-signature model gave about 87% sensitivity, 70% to 83% specificity.

As concerns this clonotype: Antigen: not known.

RNA transcripts were the template, and TCR beta CDR3 regions were amplified from them. The first-round RT-PCR employed HTBI primers together with the Qiagen OneStep RT-PCR kit. A multiplex PCR was then performed as the second round. TCRdb reanalysed the multiplex PCR reads using MiXCR and keeps one entry per CDR3 protein. Of around 520,000 distinct CDR3 sequences listed, under 45% are singletons. This TCR derives from an adult man with Graves' hyperthyroidism. Sequenced input: peripheral blood or thyroid tissue (not recorded which).

CDR3 sequence (DNA): TGCAGCGTTCTACAGGGGGGGAACACTGAAGCTTTCTTT. It specifies CSVLQGGNTEAFF. The rearrangement joins TRBV29-1 to TRBJ1-1; the match to TRBD1 covers 8 bases. V lost 5 bases, J lost 1 base, and 3 bases stayed unmatched. This CDR3 region has 13 residues. Per the germline V gene, CDR1 is SQVTM and CDR2 is ANQGSEA.